This T cell receptor (beta chain) was retrieved from a study of blood T cell repertoires in COVID-19. Study summary: The study drew acute and convalescent COVID-19 samples from the United States, Italy and Spain. The cDNA or gDNA used as material had been derived from T cells, B-cell-depleted T cells, or PBMCs.

The V end lost 2 bases, the J end lost 0 bases, and 8 bases lay between the germline ends. The V gene's germline CDR1 is SGHTA and CDR2 FQGNSA. The CDR3 runs to 14 residues. All enrollees were roughly 18 to 89 years old and from fewer than 25 US areas. Participant-given clinical history determined each cohort assignment. Using immunoSEQ multiplex PCR, the repertoire was profiled, and TCRdb retains in-frame clones only, with some absent. The table lists some 530,000 clones, around 85% of them singletons. The receptor was isolated from an older woman who had recovered from COVID-19. Sequencing used PBMCs or T cells enriched from blood (not recorded which). The gene calls are TRBV7-2 and TRBJ2-7; D is uncertain. Written as DNA, the CDR3 is TGTGCCAGCAGCTTAACGATGAGCTCCTACGAGCAGTACTTC. As protein: CASSLTMSSYEQYF.